These T cell receptor beta chains were read from a single sample in a study of shared clonotypes between healthy human individuals. Libraries were prepared by immunoSEQ multiplex PCR; TCRdb keeps only in-frame clonotypes and omits some of them. The sample has roughly 2,300,000 clones, 85% to 95% seen once. The specimen sequenced was naive CD4+ T cells from PBMCs. These receptors all stem from a man in his late teens or twenties in good health. Some clones in this sample may be carry-over from other donors' samples. Each CDR3 is given with its conserved first and last residue. D genes are given only for firm matches. Where a row states a size, it is once, few, many or the class of an expanded clone; other rows omit it.

>TRBJ2-1|TRBV7-6|-|-
CATSALSSYNEQFF
TGTGCCACCTCCGCACTCTCCTCCTACAATGAGCAGTTCTTC
>TRBJ1-5|TRBV2|-|-
CASSERNQPQHF
TGTGCCAGCAGTGAAAGAAATCAGCCCCAGCATTTT
>TRBJ2-1|TRBV7-7|-|-
CASSLRRAPYNEQFF
TGTGCCAGCAGCTTGCGGCGGGCCCCCTACAATGAGCAGTTCTTC
>TRBJ1-1|TRBV4-2|TRBD1|few
CASSQSLGTGGKNTEAFF
TGTGCCAGCAGCCAGTCCCTTGGGACAGGGGGAAAGAACACTGAAGCTTTCTTT
>TRBJ1-2|TRBV4-3|TRBD1|-
CASSQEYRGYGYTF
TGCGCCAGCAGCCAAGAATACAGGGGCTATGGCTACACCTTC
>TRBJ2-1|TRBV28|-|-
CASSIYTTELSYNEQFF
TGTGCCAGCAGTATCTACACGACAGAGCTTTCCTACAATGAGCAGTTCTTC
>TRBJ2-7|TRBV30|-|-
CAWTAGTSYEQYF
TGTGCCTGGACCGCCGGGACAAGCTACGAGCAGTACTTC
>TRBJ2-1|TRBV30|TRBD2|-
CAWSALLAGGPKYNEQFF
TGTGCCTGGAGTGCCCTCCTAGCGGGAGGGCCGAAATACAATGAGCAGTTCTTC
>TRBJ1-2|TRBV28|-|-
CASSPSGGPVGGYTF
TGTGCCAGCAGTCCCTCCGGGGGCCCGGTGGGGGGCTACACCTTC
>TRBJ2-7|TRBV5-6|TRBD2|-
CASSLFGRASEQYF
TGTGCCAGCAGCTTGTTCGGGAGGGCGAGCGAGCAGTACTTC
>TRBJ1-1|TRBV29-1|TRBD1|few
CSHNRGMNTEAFF
TGCAGCCATAACAGGGGTATGAACACTGAAGCTTTCTTT
>TRBJ2-1|TRBV10-1|-|-
CASSEPWVCEQFF
TGCGCCAGCAGTGAGCCGTGGGTGTGTGAGCAGTTCTTC
>TRBJ2-5|TRBV7-2|-|once
CASSLRKDRETQYF
TGTGCCAGCAGCTTAAGGAAGGACCGGGAGACCCAGTACTTC
>TRBJ2-5|TRBV7-2|-|-
CASSSFDLIGTQYF
TGTGCCAGCAGCTCCTTCGACCTTATCGGGACCCAGTACTTC
>TRBJ2-3|TRBV7-2|-|-
CASSSPRDTQYF
TGTGCCAGCAGCTCGCCCCGCGATACGCAGTATTTT
>TRBJ2-2|TRBV30|TRBD1|-
CAWSHGTGYYKGTGELFF
TGTGCCTGGTCCCACGGGACAGGGTATTATAAGGGGACCGGGGAGCTGTTTTTT
>TRBJ1-1|TRBV5-5|-|few
CASSSQMNTEAFF
TGTGCCAGCAGCTCTCAGATGAACACTGAAGCTTTCTTT
>TRBJ1-1|TRBV7-9|-|-
CASSLGQQNTEAFF
TGTGCCAGCAGCTTAGGGCAGCAGAACACTGAAGCTTTCTTT